The following is a T cell receptor beta chain sequence with its context. Its antigen is unknown. From RNA transcripts, TCR beta CDR3 regions were amplified. HTBI primers were the set used in a first-round RT-PCR of the TCR CDR3. Using its own MiXCR run on the multiplex PCR reads, TCRdb lists one record per CDR3 protein. The sample contains 400,000 or so distinct CDR3 sequences, 11% to 15% of which appear only once. The source of the sample is a study of T cells in Graves' hyperthyroidism and ophthalmopathy. Study findings and constraints: Researchers found most expanded thyroid clonotypes above 0.001 in blood as well.

From germline, CDR1 is MNHEY and CDR2 SVGEGT. Trimming pared 2 bases from V and 5 bases from J, leaving 7 bases between. The CDR3 has 13 amino acids. Uncontrolled infections, other autoimmune diseases, pregnancy or lactation led to exclusion of patients. Each diagnosis was grounded in clinical symptoms, serum thyroxine and TRAb, thyroid ultrasound, and orbital computed tomography. Using around 10 ml of fresh peripheral blood, PBMCs were prepared. This rearrangement joins TRBV6-2 or TRBV6-3 to TRBJ2-1; D gene uncertain. Sequencing was done on a sample of blood. The receptor's source is a man aged 45-60 years with Graves' ophthalmopathy. The CDR3 loop reads CASSYSGNNEQFF. CDR3 sequence (DNA): TGTGCCAGCAGTTACAGTGGAAACAATGAGCAGTTCTTC.